The rows below give T cell receptor beta chains drawn from one sample of a study of blood T cell repertoires in COVID-19. Clones were sequenced by immunoSEQ multiplex PCR, and TCRdb holds only the in-frame ones, with some missing. The sample gives roughly 120,000 clones, around nine tenths of which show up once; more than 3% is in the top ten. The sample taken for sequencing was peripheral blood. These receptors originate from a man aged 50-59 years with active COVID-19. Both conserved end residues are part of each CDR3. Each record gives: J gene, D gene, clone size, V gene, CDR3 DNA, CDR3 protein. The D gene is left open where the match is weak. Not all rows give a size; the values are once, few, many and, for expanded clones, a class.

j_gene: TRBJ1-1
d_gene: .
abundance: .
v_gene: TRBV7-6
CDR3nt: TGTGCCAGCAGCCCTAGGGGATCAGCTGAAGCTTTCTTT
CDR3aa: CASSPRGSAEAFF

j_gene: TRBJ1-4
d_gene: TRBD1
abundance: .
v_gene: TRBV5-4
CDR3nt: TGTGCCAGCAGCTCAAACAGGGGGCTGGAAAAACTGTTTTTT
CDR3aa: CASSSNRGLEKLFF

j_gene: TRBJ2-3
d_gene: .
abundance: .
v_gene: TRBV9
CDR3nt: TGTGCCAGCAGCTATAGCGGACTTAGCACAGATACGCAGTATTTT
CDR3aa: CASSYSGLSTDTQYF

j_gene: TRBJ1-5
d_gene: .
abundance: .
v_gene: TRBV29-1
CDR3nt: TGCAGCGTGGGGAGTCGGGATCAGCCCCAGCATTTT
CDR3aa: CSVGSRDQPQHF

j_gene: TRBJ1-1
d_gene: TRBD1
abundance: few
v_gene: TRBV10-3
CDR3nt: TGTGCCATCAGACCAGGGACAGTGAACACTGAAGCTTTCTTT
CDR3aa: CAIRPGTVNTEAFF

j_gene: TRBJ2-1
d_gene: TRBD1
abundance: .
v_gene: TRBV19
CDR3nt: TGTGCCAGTAGTACTCCCCGACCGTCTCGACAGGGAGCAGGGAGTGAGCAGTTCTTC
CDR3aa: CASSTPRPSRQGAGSEQFF

j_gene: TRBJ2-2
d_gene: .
abundance: .
v_gene: TRBV5-6
CDR3nt: TGTGCCAGCAGCTTGGCGACTAGTCTGGCTGGGGAGCTGTTTTTT
CDR3aa: CASSLATSLAGELFF

j_gene: TRBJ1-6
d_gene: .
abundance: .
v_gene: TRBV19
CDR3nt: TGTGCCAGTAGTATGAGGAGCCAAAATTCACCCCTCCACTTT
CDR3aa: CASSMRSQNSPLHF

j_gene: TRBJ2-5
d_gene: .
abundance: .
v_gene: TRBV12-5
CDR3nt: TGTGCTAGTGGTCCCACAGTCCAAGAGACCCAGTACTTC
CDR3aa: CASGPTVQETQYF

j_gene: TRBJ2-7
d_gene: .
abundance: .
v_gene: TRBV20-1
CDR3nt: TGCAGTGCTACCAGGGTCGACGAGCAGTACTTC
CDR3aa: CSATRVDEQYF

j_gene: TRBJ1-2
d_gene: .
abundance: .
v_gene: TRBV19
CDR3nt: TGTGCCAGTAGTATAGGAGCTTCTAACTATGGCTACACCTTC
CDR3aa: CASSIGASNYGYTF

j_gene: TRBJ1-5
d_gene: TRBD1
abundance: .
v_gene: TRBV5-1
CDR3nt: TGCGCCAGCAGCTCTACAGGGGAGAGCAATCAGCCCCAGCATTTT
CDR3aa: CASSSTGESNQPQHF

j_gene: TRBJ2-2
d_gene: .
abundance: .
v_gene: TRBV2
CDR3nt: TGTGCCAGCAGTGAACGCAGGGGAGACACCGGGGAGCTGTTTTTT
CDR3aa: CASSERRGDTGELFF

j_gene: TRBJ1-1
d_gene: .
abundance: .
v_gene: TRBV19
CDR3nt: TGTGCCAGTACCCTCGACAGGAACACTGAAGCTTTCTTT
CDR3aa: CASTLDRNTEAFF

j_gene: TRBJ2-4
d_gene: TRBD2
abundance: .
v_gene: TRBV18
CDR3nt: TGTGCCAGCTCACCAGTATCTAGCGGGGGCTTAGCCAAAAACATTCAGTACTTC
CDR3aa: CASSPVSSGGLAKNIQYF

j_gene: TRBJ2-7
d_gene: TRBD1
abundance: .
v_gene: TRBV19
CDR3nt: TGTGCCAGCTCAACCGGGACAGGGTCCTACGAGCAGTACTTC
CDR3aa: CASSTGTGSYEQYF

j_gene: TRBJ1-1
d_gene: .
abundance: .
v_gene: TRBV28
CDR3nt: TGTGCCAGCAGCTTGAACTCAGGGTGGTCCACTGAAGCTTTCTTT
CDR3aa: CASSLNSGWSTEAFF

j_gene: TRBJ1-1
d_gene: .
abundance: .
v_gene: TRBV5-8
CDR3nt: TGTGCCAGCAGCTTGGGTCGGCGGTTGAACACTGAAGCTTTCTTT
CDR3aa: CASSLGRRLNTEAFF

j_gene: TRBJ1-4
d_gene: .
abundance: .
v_gene: TRBV5-1
CDR3nt: TGCGCCAGCAGCTTGGATGCCCAGAAGAAAAATGAAAAACTGTTTTTT
CDR3aa: CASSLDAQKKNEKLFF

j_gene: TRBJ2-5
d_gene: TRBD1
abundance: .
v_gene: TRBV30
CDR3nt: TGTGCCTGGAGTGTACTAGGGACAGGGGGGAGAGAGACCCAGTACTTC
CDR3aa: CAWSVLGTGGRETQYF

j_gene: TRBJ2-1
d_gene: TRBD2
abundance: once
v_gene: TRBV5-1
CDR3nt: TGCGCCAGCAGCTTGGCGACTAGCGGAGTTAATGAGCAGTTCTTC
CDR3aa: CASSLATSGVNEQFF

j_gene: TRBJ1-2
d_gene: .
abundance: .
v_gene: TRBV6-5
CDR3nt: TGTGCCAGCAGCCAGGGTGCGTACTATGGCTACACCTTC
CDR3aa: CASSQGAYYGYTF

j_gene: TRBJ2-7
d_gene: .
abundance: once
v_gene: TRBV11-2
CDR3nt: TGTGCCAGCAGCTTTGCAGTCTCCTACGAGCAGTACTTC
CDR3aa: CASSFAVSYEQYF

j_gene: TRBJ2-1
d_gene: TRBD1
abundance: .
v_gene: TRBV19
CDR3nt: TGTGCCAGTAGAACAATGACAGGGGGCTCCTACAATGAGCAGTTCTTC
CDR3aa: CASRTMTGGSYNEQFF

j_gene: TRBJ1-3
d_gene: .
abundance: .
v_gene: TRBV6-6
CDR3nt: TGTGCCAGCAGTTACGTCCAGGGGACGGCTGGAAACACCATATATTTT
CDR3aa: CASSYVQGTAGNTIYF

j_gene: TRBJ2-2
d_gene: .
abundance: once
v_gene: TRBV6-5
CDR3nt: TGTGCCAGCACAAGTTCAGACAGGGAGCTGTTTTTT
CDR3aa: CASTSSDRELFF

j_gene: TRBJ2-1
d_gene: .
abundance: .
v_gene: TRBV7-9
CDR3nt: TGTGCCAGCAGCTTAAGGCAGGGATCGGGTGAGCAGTTCTTC
CDR3aa: CASSLRQGSGEQFF